Below are 27 T cell receptor beta chains sequenced from a single sample in a study of blood T cell repertoires in COVID-19. The repertoire was sequenced with immunoSEQ multiplex PCR; TCRdb's copy has only in-frame clones and lacks some. The sample includes about 320,000 clones, over 90% of them seen just once. The sequenced sample consisted of PBMCs or T cells enriched from blood (not recorded which). The receptors originated from a woman in her twenties or thirties who had been exposed to COVID-19.

The chain employs TRBV5-4 and TRBJ2-2; TRBD2 is a possible D gene (5 bases). This CDR3 is 16 amino acids long. Trimming pared 3 bases from V and 4 bases from J, leaving 16 bases between. Germline V gene sequence: CDR1 SGHNT, CDR2 YYREEE (reference sequence). The CDR3 nucleotides read TGTGCCAGCAGCTCGAGGGAGCTCCCCGGCACCGGGGAGCTGTTTTTT. This encodes CASSSRELPGTGELFF.

V and J are TRBV5-8 and TRBJ2-3, with 13 bases fitting TRBD2. Trimming at V came to 4 bases and at J to 1 base, leaving 3 bases not matched to a gene. Germline CDR1 reads SGHTS; CDR2 reads YDEGEE. CDR3 length: 16 residues. CDR3 DNA: TGTGCCAGCAGCAAGGGGACTAGCGGGGGCACAGATACGCAGTATTTT. Protein: CASSKGTSGGTDTQYF. Drawing the rest from reference TRBV5-8 and TRBJ2-3, the complete variable domain is EAGVTQSPTHLIKTRGQQATLRCSPISGHTSVYWYQQALGLGLQFLLWYDEGEERNRGNFPPRFSGRQFPNYSSELNVNALELEDSALYLCASSKGTSGGTDTQYFGPGTRLTVL.

This clone was observed once. This chain uses TRBV7-3 with TRBJ1-1; no firm D call. Germline CDR1 SGHTA, CDR2 FQGTGA. Trimming took off 5 bases at V and 1 base at J, with 11 bases between the two ends. The CDR3 is 14 residues long. CDR3 residues: CASSLSVGNTEAFF. In DNA form, the CDR3 reads TGTGCCAGCAGCCTAAGCGTCGGGAACACTGAAGCTTTCTTT.

V gene TRBV29-1 combines with J gene TRBJ2-1, with TRBD1 matching 7 bases. The germline V gene encodes CDR1 SQVTM and CDR2 ANQGSEA. V dropped 4 bases and J dropped 6; count of bases not matched to a gene: 6. This CDR3 has 13 amino acids. Here the CDR3 DNA reads TGCAGCGTTGGACAGGGCTACCCCAATGAGCAGTTCTTC. It is translated as CSVGQGYPNEQFF.

V and J are TRBV5-1 and TRBJ2-5, with 7 bases matching TRBD2. V was clipped by 0 bases and J by 4 bases; unmatched bases: 6. CDR1 and CDR2 (germline): SGHRS, YFSETQ. There are 15 residues in the CDR3. The CDR3 protein is CASSLGGSGPETQYF. DNA of the CDR3: TGCGCCAGCAGCTTGGGGGGTAGCGGGCCAGAGACCCAGTACTTC.

The chain couples TRBV3-1 (or the pseudogene TRBV3-2) to TRBJ1-1; D is perhaps TRBD1 (5 bases). The V gene's germline CDR1 is LGHDT and CDR2 YNNKEL (reference sequence). Trimming stripped 0 bases from V and 2 bases from J, with 10 bases between. The CDR3 is made up of 15 amino acids. CDR3 nucleotide sequence: TGTGCCAGCAGCCAAGAGGTCCGGACAAACACTGAAGCTTTCTTT. Its protein product is CASSQEVRTNTEAFF.

V and J are TRBV7-9 and TRBJ1-1; TRBD1 matches 9 bases. The CDR3 runs to 14 residues. Losses at the gene ends were 6 bases for V and 5 bases for J; bases not matched to a gene: 7. Germline V gives CDR1 SEHNR, CDR2 FQNEAQ (reference sequence). CDR3 coding DNA: TGTGCCAGCAGGGGACCGGGACAGGGTACTGAAGCTTTCTTT. This translates into CASRGPGQGTEAFF.

The J gene is TRBJ2-7, the V gene TRBV2, with 7 bases aligning to TRBD1. The germline V gene has CDR1 SNHLY and CDR2 FYNNEI. Unmatched junction bases numbered 6, after V lost 4 bases and J lost 6 bases. This CDR3 has 13 residues. CDR3 sequence (DNA): TGTGCCAGCAGTGTCTCCGGGACAGCCGAGCAGTACTTC. It codes for CASSVSGTAEQYF.

There are a few counts of this clone. V gene TRBV27 combines with J gene TRBJ1-4, with TRBD1 identical over 9 bases. Germline loops: CDR1 MNHEY, CDR2 SMNVEV (reference sequence). The CDR3 loop spans 15 amino acids. Trimming took 4 bases from V and 8 from J; bases not matched to a gene: 8. The CDR3 spells CASSSLSGTGEKLFF. CDR3 DNA sequence: TGTGCCAGCAGTTCGCTCTCCGGGACAGGGGAAAAACTGTTTTTT.

V gene TRBV7-9 combines with J gene TRBJ2-7; 11 nucleotides line up with TRBD2. Germline CDR1 is SEHNR and CDR2 is FQNEAQ (reference sequence). The CDR3 extends over 15 amino acids. V was pared by 5 bases and J by 2 bases, with 5 bases of the junction left unmatched. The CDR3 DNA reads as TGTGCCAGCAGCCAGCTAGCGGGGGGAGCCTACGAGCAGTACTTC. This codes for CASSQLAGGAYEQYF.

The chain combines TRBV11-3 with TRBJ1-1, with D perhaps TRBD1 (6 bases). Germline CDR1 SGHNT, CDR2 YENEEA. V lost 5 bases, J lost 3 bases, and 16 bases lay in between. CDR3 length: 15 amino acids. The CDR3 bases are TGTGCCAGCAGCCCAGTGACAGGTGGAGACACTGAAGCTTTCTTT. Amino acid sequence: CASSPVTGGDTEAFF.

This chain joins TRBV24-1 and TRBJ1-2; tentatively, D is TRBD1 (6 bases). Trimming shortened V by 2 bases and J by 14 bases, and 14 bases separated the two germline ends. This CDR3 is 12 amino acids long. The germline gives CDR1 KGHDR, CDR2 SFDVKD. CDR3 residues: CATSDSGTIITF. The CDR3, as DNA: TGTGCCACCAGTGATTCCGGGACAATTATAACCTTC.

The V gene is TRBV9, the J gene TRBJ2-1; 11 nucleotides align to TRBD2. Per the germline V gene, CDR1 is SGDLS and CDR2 is YYNGEE. The CDR3 runs to 17 residues. Trimming at V came to 4 bases and at J to 5 bases, leaving 11 bases not matched to a gene. The CDR3 DNA reads TGTGCCAGCAGCCCTTCTCCGACTAGCGGGGTCCACAATGAGCAGTTCTTC. It is translated as CASSPSPTSGVHNEQFF.

This chain joins TRBV7-9 and TRBJ1-5; possible D gene TRBD1, 6 bases. From germline, CDR1 is SEHNR and CDR2 FQNEAQ (reference sequence). V shed 8 bases and J shed 6 bases, with 17 bases lying between them. CDR3 length: 14 amino acids. CDR3 region: CASGPGTSGQPQHF. The CDR3 DNA reads TGTGCCAGCGGGCCCGGGACATCGGGTCAGCCCCAGCATTTT.

The gene calls are TRBV18 and TRBJ2-1, with D possibly TRBD2 on 5 matching bases. The V gene's germline CDR1 is KGHSH and CDR2 LQKENI. Trimming took off 3 bases at V and 8 bases at J, with 11 bases between the two ends. This CDR3 spans 13 amino acids. CDR3 loop: CASSPEGADEQFF. The DNA of the CDR3 is TGTGCCAGCTCACCCGAGGGTGCTGATGAGCAGTTCTTC.

The rearrangement links TRBV6-2 or TRBV6-3 to TRBJ1-5; tentatively, D is TRBD1 (6 bases). V shed 5 bases and J shed 6 bases, with 11 bases lying between them. This CDR3 is built from 13 residues. Germline CDR1 is MNHEY and CDR2 is SVGEGT. The DNA of the CDR3 is TGTGCCAGCAGTCCCCAGGGGTTTCAGCCCCAGCATTTT. Residues: CASSPQGFQPQHF.

This chain links TRBV9 with TRBJ1-2, with D possibly TRBD1 on 6 matching bases. CDR1 is SGDLS, CDR2 YYNGEE, per germline. This CDR3 is built from 15 residues. Trimming removed 0 bases from V and 5 bases from J, with 14 bases in between. The CDR3 loop is CASSVGGRQGYGYTF. Here the CDR3 DNA reads TGTGCCAGCAGCGTAGGAGGGCGGCAGGGGTATGGCTACACCTTC. The full variable domain, rest sourced from reference TRBV9 and TRBJ1-2, is DSGVTQTPKHLITATGQRVTLRCSPRSGDLSVYWYQQSLDQGLQFLIQYYNGEERAKGNILERFSAQQFPDLHSELNLSSLELGDSALYFCASSVGGRQGYGYTFGSGTRLTVV.

This clone was counted only a few times. The rearrangement joins TRBV19 to TRBJ1-2, with TRBD1 matching over 9 bases. The CDR3 totals 14 residues. The V gene end was trimmed by 6 bases and the J gene end by 5 bases; junction bases not matched to a gene: 7. From germline, CDR1 is LNHDA and CDR2 SQIVND (reference sequence). The CDR3 DNA reads TGTGCCAGTAGAAGACAGGGGGGGAATTATGGCTACACCTTC. It is translated as CASRRQGGNYGYTF.

The chain uses TRBV6-5 and TRBJ1-2; weak D call: TRBD1 (6 bases). Germline V gene lookup returns CDR1 MNHEY and CDR2 SVGAGI. CDR3 length: 14 amino acids. V was pared by 4 bases and J by 6 bases, with 15 bases between. CDR3 DNA sequence: TGTGCCAGCAGTTTCGGACAGACAACTAATGGCTACACCTTC. Translated, it gives CASSFGQTTNGYTF.

CDR3 sequence: CASHSLRRGGNTEAFF. The CDR3 DNA is TGTGCCAGTCACTCCCTTCGGAGGGGGGGTAACACTGAAGCTTTCTTT. This rearrangement joins TRBV19 to TRBJ1-1, with a possible D match to TRBD1 (6 bases). This CDR3 is built from 16 residues. CDR1 is LNHDA and CDR2 is SQIVND in the germline V gene (reference sequence). V dropped 8 bases and J dropped 2 bases, with 21 bases sitting between them.

This chain joins TRBV4-2 and TRBJ1-5; 7 bases fit TRBD1. The junction had 2 bases not matched to a gene; V was cut back by 1 base and J by 2 bases. Germline-derived CDR1 and CDR2 are LGHNA and YNFKEQ. This CDR3 has 15 residues. CDR3 sequence (DNA): TGTGCCAGCAGCCAAGCAGGGGGTGGCAATCAGCCCCAGCATTTT. This gives the protein CASSQAGGGNQPQHF.

The chain's CDR3 is CATPGTPDGYTF. The DNA for the CDR3 is TGTGCCACCCCCGGGACACCTGATGGCTACACCTTC. The chain couples TRBV24-1 to TRBJ1-2; maybe TRBD1 (6 bases). V was shortened by 9 bases and J by 6 bases, with 13 bases between the two germline ends. The CDR3 is made up of 12 amino acids. The germline CDR1 and CDR2 sequences are KGHDR and SFDVKD.

The chain has TRBV10-1 and TRBJ1-4, with a possible D match to TRBD1 (6 bases). Trimming removed 8 bases from V and 2 bases from J, with 12 bases in between. The CDR3 extends over 14 amino acids. The germline gives CDR1 WNHNN, CDR2 SYGVQD (reference sequence). In nucleotides, the CDR3 is TGCGCCAGCGAATCCCAGGGGACTAATGAAAAACTGTTTTTT. It specifies CASESQGTNEKLFF.

This rearrangement joins TRBV6-5 to TRBJ1-2; TRBD1 might be the D (5 bases). The germline V and J ends were trimmed by 2 bases and 2 bases, with 9 bases remaining between them. Germline values: CDR1 MNHEY, CDR2 SVGAGI. The CDR3 totals 14 residues. The CDR3: CASSYVGGNYGYTF. CDR3 DNA sequence: TGTGCCAGCAGTTACGTTGGGGGGAACTATGGCTACACCTTC.

The J gene is TRBJ1-6, the V gene TRBV7-9, with 10 bases identical to TRBD1. The germline CDR1 and CDR2 sequences are SEHNR and FQNEAQ (reference sequence). CDR3 length equals 17 residues. The junction had 10 bases not matched to a gene; V was cut back by 5 bases and J by 6 bases. CDR3 sequence: CASSPRTGGRLNSPLHF. Written as DNA, the CDR3 is TGTGCCAGCAGCCCCAGGACAGGGGGGCGTCTTAATTCACCCCTCCACTTT.

The rearrangement uses TRBV4-3 and TRBJ1-4, with 8 bases fitting TRBD1. The CDR3 is 18 amino acids. V trimming: 0 bases; J trimming: 1 base; junction bases outside the gene matches: 7. Germline values: CDR1 LGHNA, CDR2 YSLEER. The CDR3 loop reads CASSQELQGGGTNEKLFF. Written as DNA, the CDR3 is TGCGCCAGCAGCCAAGAGCTACAGGGGGGGGGAACTAATGAAAAACTGTTTTTT.

The chain is built from TRBV3-1 (or the pseudogene TRBV3-2) and TRBJ2-7; the D gene is possibly TRBD2 (6 bases). This CDR3 region has 15 residues. The V and J ends lost 0 bases and 1 base respectively, with 10 bases between them. CDR1 LGHDT and CDR2 YNNKEL come from the germline V gene (reference sequence). In DNA form, the CDR3 reads TGTGCCAGCAGCCAAGACCCCCGGGGGTCCTACGAGCAGTACTTC. It encodes CASSQDPRGSYEQYF.